Included here is one T cell receptor beta chain sequence, with context. Its antigen remains unidentified. The record originates from a study of early T cells in non-severe SARS-CoV-2 infection. Study at large: Alpha and beta chains were unpaired, from unsorted whole-blood bulk RNA. Broader study findings: Anti-spike CD8 responses were favored in VDJdb matching, and private and CD4 specificities were missed.

As part of library construction, unique molecular identifiers were attached to individual cDNA molecules. TCRdb redid the calling of the 5' RACE reads with MiXCR, one entry per CDR3 protein. The sample holds about 53,000 distinct CDR3 sequences, 9% to 15% seen once. Germline assignment: CDR1 LGHNA and CDR2 YSLEER. The CDR3 loop spans 12 amino acids. V shed 5 bases and J shed 4 bases, with 7 bases lying between them. Sample: whole blood, taken at baseline. This chain uses TRBV4-3 with TRBJ2-3; D remains unclear. The source of this sequence is an adult who was a healthcare worker with PCR-confirmed SARS-CoV-2 infection or an uninfected control (not recorded which). CDR3 region: CASSRPPDTQYF. The CDR3 DNA sequence: TGCGCCAGCAGCAGACCCCCAGATACGCAGTATTTT.